The clone carrying this T cell receptor (beta chain) has a count of ten or more. These data originate in a study of regulatory T cells in long-lasting Graves disease. Researchers made TCR beta libraries by using iRepertoire HTBI primers and running Arm-PCR on CDR3 regions. Each CDR3 protein gets one entry after TCRdb re-called the multiplex PCR reads with MiXCR. The sample consists of about 500,000 distinct CDR3 sequences, about 12% of them appearing once. CDR1 is SEHNR and CDR2 is FQNEAQ in the germline V gene (reference sequence). The CDR3 is 15 amino acids. V lost 5 bases and J lost 8, with 19 bases in between. The time point here: newly diagnosed GD, antithyroid drugs for less than 3 months. With RNA extracted from PBMCs as input, the TCR library was made. A further study also used this sample, focusing on T cells in Graves' hyperthyroidism and ophthalmopathy.

The rearrangement links TRBV7-9 to TRBJ2-1, with TRBD1 as a possible D gene (7 bases). Sequences were derived from peripheral blood mononuclear cells (PBMCs), sampled at new diagnosis, from a patient treated with antithyroid drugs. This receptor was taken from a woman aged 25 to 45 with Graves disease. CDR3 residues: CASSPFRQGGDEQFF. In nucleotides, the CDR3 is TGTGCCAGCAGCCCTTTTAGGCAGGGGGGAGATGAGCAGTTCTTC. Full variable domain (missing parts from reference TRBV7-9 and TRBJ2-1): DTGVSQNPRHKITKRGQNVTFRCDPISEHNRLYWYRQTLGQGPEFLTYFQNEAQLEKSRLLSDRFSAERPKGSFSTLEIQRTEQGDSAMYLCASSPFRQGGDEQFFGPGTRLTVL.